This TCR beta chain was found in a study of shared clonotypes between healthy human individuals. Study-level information: Each donor's CD8 memory used one plate, CD8 naive two, each CD4 subset three. Whole-study findings and limits: The rarefaction results pointed to incomplete sorted-subset sequencing despite large depth.

Details on this clone: Its specificity is unknown.

DNA at 150 to 200 ng, about 30,000 T cell genomes, went into sorted-subset replicate PCRs. Only in-frame clones appear in the TCRdb table, and some are missing; sequencing was by immunoSEQ multiplex PCR. The table records 1.5 million to 2.5 million clones, 85% to 95% of them present only once. The junction had 5 bases not matched to a gene; V was cut back by 4 bases and J by 6 bases. Germline V gene sequence: CDR1 SGHTA, CDR2 FQGNSA. The CDR3 is 14 amino acids. CD8 cells classed as naive were CD45RO-negative and positively selected for CCR7, excluding terminally differentiated effector memory CD45RA+ cells.

The chain employs TRBV7-2 and TRBJ2-1; 8 bases line up with TRBD2. The sample consisted of naive CD8+ T cells sorted from blood. The sequence came from a man aged 18-30 years in good health. CDR3 protein: CASSWGLGANEQFF. CDR3 in DNA: TGTGCCAGCAGCTGGGGACTAGGGGCCAATGAGCAGTTCTTC.